The rows below give T cell receptor beta chains drawn from one sample of a study of blood T cell repertoires in COVID-19. Measured with immunoSEQ multiplex PCR; TCRdb has only the in-frame clones, and not every one. There are around 200,000 clones in the sample; approximately 85% occur only once, and about a tenth lies in the top ten. Sequencing was performed on peripheral blood. These TCRs come from a human donor with active or convalescent COVID-19. The donor label of this sample is uncertain. CDR3s include the opening cysteine and the closing phenylalanine or tryptophan.

v_gene: TRBV9; j_gene: TRBJ2-5; CDR3aa: CASSPWSGGLETQYF
v_gene: TRBV4-1; j_gene: TRBJ1-2; CDR3aa: CASSHFLRDRGQGYTF
v_gene: TRBV28; j_gene: TRBJ1-5; CDR3aa: CASRGDNSNQPQHF
v_gene: TRBV28; j_gene: TRBJ1-2; CDR3aa: CASSLWRGSGGYTF
v_gene: TRBV30; j_gene: TRBJ2-5; CDR3aa: CAWTPTGAQETQYF
v_gene: TRBV29-1; j_gene: TRBJ1-5; CDR3aa: CSVGTGTHQPQHF
v_gene: TRBV7-2; j_gene: TRBJ2-1; CDR3aa: CASSSGLAGFVEQFF
v_gene: TRBV9; j_gene: TRBJ2-7; CDR3aa: CASSASHQASGSYEQYF
v_gene: TRBV6-5; j_gene: TRBJ2-1; CDR3aa: CASSPGGRGVPFF
v_gene: TRBV2; j_gene: TRBJ2-7; CDR3aa: CASRGTSAYEQYF
v_gene: TRBV2; j_gene: TRBJ2-1; CDR3aa: CASSRDRGINEQFF
v_gene: TRBV7-2; j_gene: TRBJ1-4; CDR3aa: CASSFWANSGEKLFF
v_gene: TRBV21-1; j_gene: TRBJ2-1; CDR3aa: CASTPGGLDNEQFF
v_gene: TRBV6-1; j_gene: TRBJ1-3; CDR3aa: CASSVGGGMGGNTIYF
v_gene: TRBV28; j_gene: TRBJ2-2; CDR3aa: CASSSGLAGGLYTGELFF
v_gene: TRBV19; j_gene: TRBJ2-7; CDR3aa: CASSLNPGAYEQYF
v_gene: TRBV12-5; j_gene: TRBJ2-1; CDR3aa: CASGSTPSSGMVTYNEQFF
v_gene: TRBV27; j_gene: TRBJ2-7; CDR3aa: CASSFRDSGSEQYF
v_gene: TRBV30; j_gene: TRBJ1-1; CDR3aa: CAWGRDTEAFF
v_gene: TRBV6-6; j_gene: TRBJ2-1; CDR3aa: CASSYFSSGTYNEQFF
v_gene: TRBV19; j_gene: TRBJ2-1; CDR3aa: CASSATHLAGGNEQFF
v_gene: TRBV29-1; j_gene: TRBJ1-2; CDR3aa: CSVEERREWVGYTF
v_gene: TRBV4-1; j_gene: TRBJ1-1; CDR3aa: CASRDTQGAFAEAFF
v_gene: TRBV9; j_gene: TRBJ1-2; CDR3aa: CASSVGGNYGYTF
v_gene: TRBV11-2; j_gene: TRBJ1-2; CDR3aa: CASSLTHPGGDGYTF
v_gene: TRBV4-3; j_gene: TRBJ2-2; CDR3aa: CASSQEYRANTGELFF
v_gene: TRBV7-3; j_gene: TRBJ2-5; CDR3aa: CASSPRAGDQETQYF
v_gene: TRBV6-5; j_gene: TRBJ1-3; CDR3aa: CASLRGSSGNTIYF
v_gene: TRBV6-5; j_gene: TRBJ1-2; CDR3aa: CASSYPDSPGYTF
v_gene: TRBV7-6; j_gene: TRBJ1-6; CDR3aa: CASSPRTGLNSPLHF
v_gene: TRBV28; j_gene: TRBJ2-1; CDR3aa: CASSLTSGGPAEDEQFF
v_gene: TRBV6-5; j_gene: TRBJ1-4; CDR3aa: CASSYQTNEKLFF
v_gene: TRBV14; j_gene: TRBJ2-1; CDR3aa: CASSQGPRLAGVIGNEQFF
v_gene: TRBV6-6; j_gene: TRBJ1-5; CDR3aa: CASSYGDRNQPQHF
v_gene: TRBV2; j_gene: TRBJ2-7; CDR3aa: CASRVDRARSYEQYF
v_gene: TRBV27; j_gene: TRBJ2-2; CDR3aa: CASSFSSAGELFF
v_gene: TRBV25-1; j_gene: TRBJ2-1; CDR3aa: CASSSLAEKEQFF
v_gene: TRBV19; j_gene: TRBJ2-3; CDR3aa: CASSMSWGAGTQYF
v_gene: TRBV7-9; j_gene: TRBJ2-4; CDR3aa: CASSQAGQGRNIQYF
v_gene: TRBV27; j_gene: TRBJ2-7; CDR3aa: CATSQKSSYEQYF
v_gene: TRBV6-1; j_gene: TRBJ1-5; CDR3aa: CASSERQYQPQHF
v_gene: TRBV4-2; j_gene: TRBJ2-3; CDR3aa: CASSPESPGTLRYF
v_gene: TRBV2; j_gene: TRBJ1-2; CDR3aa: CASSVRSYGYTF
v_gene: TRBV2; j_gene: TRBJ2-1; CDR3aa: CASSEYSAPSLSYNEQFF
v_gene: TRBV7-9; j_gene: TRBJ2-3; CDR3aa: CASSLSGEVTDTQYF